The 27 T cell receptor beta chains listed next were all sequenced from one sample in a study of T cells in Graves' hyperthyroidism and ophthalmopathy. The investigators amplified TCR beta CDR3 regions from RNA transcripts. The HTBI set primed first-round TCR CDR3 RT-PCR. A single record per CDR3 protein comes from TCRdb applying MiXCR to the multiplex PCR reads. Of around 34,000 distinct CDR3 sequences in the sample, 52% were seen once. Sequences were obtained from blood. These receptors all stem from a woman aged 40-49 years with Graves' ophthalmopathy.

The chain links TRBV29-1 to TRBJ2-5; either TRBD1 or TRBD2 may supply D (5 bases each). This CDR3 has 11 residues. CDR1 SQVTM and CDR2 ANQGSEA come from the germline V gene. V dropped 7 bases and J dropped 5 bases, with 11 bases sitting between them. CDR3 region: CSGGIGETQYF. The CDR3 bases are TGCAGCGGGGGGATCGGTGAGACCCAGTACTTC.

This clonotype was seen repeatedly, ten times or more. The chain recombines TRBV7-9 with TRBJ2-2, with TRBD2 matching over 12 bases. Germline V gene lookup returns CDR1 SEHNR and CDR2 FQNEAQ (reference sequence). The CDR3 covers 20 residues. The trim removed 5 bases at V and 4 bases at J, leaving 17 bases unmatched. In DNA form, the CDR3 reads TGTGCCAGCAGCAATACCCGATCCATGACTAGCGGGAGTACCACCGGGGAGCTGTTTTTT. Protein product: CASSNTRSMTSGSTTGELFF.

Turning to this clonotype: Relative to the germline gene, one junction end is altered; a read error may explain this. The rearrangement links TRBV5-8 to TRBJ2-7, with TRBD1 matching 7 bases. There are 13 residues in the CDR3. CDR1 is SGHTS, CDR2 YDEGEE, per germline. The CDR3 is CASSPGTAYEQYF. DNA for the CDR3: TGCGCCAGCAGCCCCGGGACAGCCTACGAGCAGTACTTC.

V usage is TRBV24-1 and J usage is TRBJ2-7, with 7 bases that match TRBD1. This CDR3 has 16 residues. Germline assignment: CDR1 KGHDR and CDR2 SFDVKD. V was pared by 7 bases and J by 0 bases, with 11 bases of the junction left unmatched. Here the CDR3 reads CATRVRGRISSYEQYF. In DNA, the CDR3 is TGTGCCACCAGGGTTAGGGGGCGAATAAGCTCCTACGAGCAGTACTTC.

The chain is built from TRBV20-1 and TRBJ2-1, with TRBD1 identical over 7 bases. Trimming removed 3 bases from V and 7 bases from J; junction bases left unmatched: 9. The germline CDR1 and CDR2 sequences are DFQATT and SNEGSKA (reference sequence). The CDR3 runs to 14 residues. CDR3 in amino acids: CSASRGTVFNEQFF. In DNA form, the CDR3 reads TGCAGTGCTAGTAGGGGGACAGTATTTAATGAGCAGTTCTTC.

The chain uses TRBV19 and TRBJ1-6, with 9 bases matching TRBD1. Germline-derived CDR1 and CDR2 are LNHDA and SQIVND (reference sequence). Trimming at V came to 5 bases and at J to 10 bases, leaving 9 bases not matched to a gene. The CDR3 is 15 residues long. The CDR3: CASSQSGQGVSPLHF. For the CDR3, the DNA is TGTGCCAGTAGTCAATCGGGACAGGGTGTATCACCCCTCCACTTT. The entire variable domain, with the rest obtained from reference TRBV19 and TRBJ1-6, is as follows: DGGITQSPKYLFRKEGQNVTLSCEQNLNHDAMYWYRQDPGQGLRLIYYSQIVNDFQKGDIAEGYSVSREKKESFPLTVTSAQKNPTAFYLCASSQSGQGVSPLHFGNGTRLTVT.

At least ten counts were recorded for this clonotype. J is TRBJ2-5 and V is TRBV11-2; 9 bases align to TRBD2. CDR1 is SGHAT, CDR2 FQNNGV, per germline. V shed 5 bases, J shed 5 bases, and the junction held 21 bases outside the gene matches. The CDR3 spans 19 residues. Written as DNA, the CDR3 is TGTGCCAGCAGCGATCAAATGGGGGGACTAGCCCGGACTTGGGAGACCCAGTACTTC. Its protein is CASSDQMGGLARTWETQYF.

The chain joins TRBV20-1 to TRBJ2-7; TRBD2 agrees at 9 bases. CDR1 DFQATT and CDR2 SNEGSKA come from the germline V gene (reference sequence). The CDR3 consists of 14 residues. The V segment lost 5 bases and the J segment 2 bases; nucleotides outside the gene matches: 7. The CDR3 DNA is TGCAGTGCTCTGCTAGCGGGGTTTACCTACGAGCAGTACTTC. Residues: CSALLAGFTYEQYF.

This clonotype occurred many times. A much larger clonotype is one base distant, so this may be a read error. V usage is TRBV2 and J usage is TRBJ2-7; TRBD1 agrees at 10 bases. The V segment lost 8 bases and the J segment 2 bases; nucleotides outside the gene matches: 6. Per germline, CDR1 SNHLY and CDR2 FYNNEI. The CDR3 is made up of 14 amino acids. The CDR3 DNA sequence: TGTGCCAGCGCGGGACAGGGGTCTGCCTACGAGCAGTACTTC. As protein: CASAGQGSAYEQYF. The variable domain in full, completed from reference TRBV2 and TRBJ2-7, reads EPEVTQTPSHQVTQMGQEVILRCVPISNHLYFYWYRQILGQKVEFLVSFYNNEISEKSEIFDDQFSVERPDGSNFTLKIRSTKLEDSAMYFCASAGQGSAYEQYFGPGTRLTVT.

This chain uses TRBV2 with TRBJ2-5, with 12 bases aligning to TRBD2. The germline V gene encodes CDR1 SNHLY and CDR2 FYNNEI. The length of the CDR3 is 16 residues. The V segment lost 2 bases and the J segment 0 bases; nucleotides outside the gene matches: 1. The DNA for the CDR3 is TGTGCCAGCAGTGAACTAGCGGGGGGGCACCAAGAGACCCAGTACTTC. Translating gives CASSELAGGHQETQYF.

This clonotype was counted ten times or more. The chain is built from TRBV6-6 and TRBJ2-3, with 9 bases that match TRBD2. This CDR3 contains 13 residues. J was trimmed by 4 bases and V by 4 bases; bases with no gene match: 0. Germline assignment: CDR1 MNHNY and CDR2 SVGAGI (reference sequence). CDR3 in DNA: TGTGCCAGCAGTTGGACTAGCGCAGATACGCAGTATTTT. Translated, it gives CASSWTSADTQYF.

This clonotype was recorded many times. Just one base apart from a much larger clone, this may be a read error. V is TRBV20-1 and J is TRBJ2-5; 7 bases are a match to TRBD2. The CDR3 is 14 amino acids. The germline V gene encodes CDR1 DFQATT and CDR2 SNEGSKA (reference sequence). Trimming at V came to 6 bases and at J to 2 bases, leaving 9 bases not matched to a gene. The CDR3 bases are TGCAGTGCACGCGCGGGGGACCTTCAAGAGACCCAGTACTTC. Translated: CSARAGDLQETQYF.

This clonotype counts as medium-sized. CDR3 amino acids: CAINTASYNEQFF. Written as DNA, the CDR3 is TGTGCCATCAATACAGCTTCCTACAATGAGCAGTTCTTC. The chain combines TRBV10-3 with TRBJ2-1; D is unresolved. This CDR3 spans 13 amino acids. V was pared by 7 bases and J by 1 base, with 8 bases between. Germline CDR1 and CDR2: ENHRY and SYGVKD.

As concerns this clonotype: One end of the junction is discordant with germline, which a read error may explain. The chain carries TRBV19 and TRBJ1-1; no clear D. Germline CDR1 and CDR2: LNHDA and SQIVND (reference sequence). CDR3 length: 12 residues. The CDR3 nucleotides read TGTGCCAGTGGGGAAGCCGGAACTGAAGCTCTCTTT. As protein: CASGEAGTEALF. Complete variable domain (other parts from reference TRBV19 and TRBJ1-1): DGGITQSPKYLFRKEGQNVTLSCEQNLNHDAMYWYRQDPGQGLRLIYYSQIVNDFQKGDIAEGYSVSREKKESFPLTVTSAQKNPTAFYLCASGEAGTEALFGQGTRLTVV.

In this sample, this clonotype turned up many times. This chain joins TRBV7-9 and TRBJ2-6; a weak D match, TRBD2 (5 bases). Germline loops: CDR1 SEHNR, CDR2 FQNEAQ (reference sequence). Trimming took 6 bases from V and 0 from J, leaving 12 bases between them. The CDR3 extends over 16 amino acids. The CDR3 loop is CASSFGLNSGANVLTF. In DNA form, the CDR3 reads TGTGCCAGCAGTTTCGGACTGAACTCTGGGGCCAACGTCCTGACTTTC. Based on the CDR3 plus reference TRBV7-9 and TRBJ2-6, the full variable domain is DTGVSQNPRHKITKRGQNVTFRCDPISEHNRLYWYRQTLGQGPEFLTYFQNEAQLEKSRLLSDRFSAERPKGSFSTLEIQRTEQGDSAMYLCASSFGLNSGANVLTFGAGSRLTVL.

This clonotype has ten or more counts. V usage is TRBV6-1 and J usage is TRBJ2-3; TRBD2 matches 10 bases. The germline CDR1 and CDR2 sequences are MNHNS and SASEGT. The CDR3 has 15 amino acids. The V gene end was trimmed by 10 bases and the J gene end by 4 bases; junction bases not matched to a gene: 11. CDR3 in amino acids: CATSYVSGRSDTQYF. CDR3 sequence (DNA): TGTGCCACCTCATATGTTAGCGGGAGGTCAGATACGCAGTATTTT.

The rearrangement links TRBV30 to TRBJ2-1; 9 bases line up with TRBD1. J gave up 13 bases and V 5 bases, and 24 bases lay outside the gene matches. CDR1 and CDR2 from the germline V gene are GTSNPN and SVGIG (reference sequence). The CDR3 spans 17 residues. The CDR3 loop reads CAWDKHGTGRIRPPQFF. The CDR3 DNA is TGTGCCTGGGATAAACACGGGACAGGGAGGATCAGACCCCCTCAGTTCTTC.

This chain links TRBV19 with TRBJ2-7; 9 nucleotides align to TRBD1. CDR1 is LNHDA and CDR2 is SQIVND in the germline V gene (reference sequence). The CDR3 covers 14 residues. Trimming at V came to 3 bases and at J to 4 bases, leaving 4 bases not matched to a gene. The CDR3 is CASSMGQGVYEQYF. The CDR3 nucleotides are TGTGCCAGTAGTATGGGACAGGGTGTTTACGAGCAGTACTTC.

Ten or more counts support this clonotype. The gene calls are TRBV4-2 and TRBJ2-5, with TRBD2 matching over 7 bases. CDR3 length: 17 amino acids. V dropped 0 bases and J dropped 4; count of bases not matched to a gene: 11. Germline assignment: CDR1 LGHNA and CDR2 YNFKEQ. CDR3 protein: CASSQEWGGWGGETQYF. The CDR3 region has the DNA TGTGCCAGCAGCCAAGAATGGGGGGGATGGGGAGGAGAGACCCAGTACTTC.

This clonotype was found many times. The J gene is TRBJ1-5, the V gene TRBV6-5; no definite D call. Germline CDR1 MNHEY, CDR2 SVGAGI. Trimming pared 5 bases from V and 0 bases from J, leaving 11 bases between. There are 15 residues in the CDR3. The CDR3 DNA reads as TGTGCCAGCAGTACCGACGGCAGTAGCAATCAGCCCCAGCATTTT. This translates into CASSTDGSSNQPQHF.

In its sample, this clonotype was seen once. The CDR3 loop reads CASSFGTGGADTQYF. The CDR3 nucleotides read TGTGCCAGCAGCTTTGGGACAGGGGGTGCAGATACGCAGTATTTT. The V gene is TRBV5-4, the J gene TRBJ2-3; 11 bases map to TRBD1. Germline-derived CDR1 and CDR2 are SGHNT and YYREEE (reference sequence). J was trimmed by 4 bases and V by 2 bases; bases with no gene match: 3. The length of the CDR3 is 15 residues.

This clonotype was seen at least ten times. The J gene is TRBJ1-5, the V gene TRBV27; D is uncertain. CDR3 length: 13 amino acids. V was pared by 2 bases and J by 5 bases, with 7 bases between. The germline CDR1 and CDR2 sequences are MNHEY and SMNVEV (reference sequence). The DNA of the CDR3 is TGTGCCAGCAGTTTAATGGTACATCAGCCCCAGCATTTT. It yields the protein CASSLMVHQPQHF.

This clonotype was seen repeatedly, ten times or more. The V and J genes are TRBV20-1 and TRBJ1-2; TRBD1 matches 8 bases. CDR1 DFQATT and CDR2 SNEGSKA come from the germline V gene (reference sequence). The CDR3 loop spans 14 amino acids. V shed 5 bases, J shed 8 bases, and the junction held 13 bases outside the gene matches. The CDR3 DNA follows: TGCAGTGCTGCCACCCGGACAGGGAGAGAGGGCTACACCTTC. Translation: CSAATRTGREGYTF.

This chain uses TRBV7-6 with TRBJ2-7; TRBD1 aligns across 9 bases. Germline V lookup: CDR1 SGHVS, CDR2 FNYEAQ. This CDR3 is 16 amino acids long. The junction had 6 bases not matched to a gene; V was cut back by 3 bases and J by 0 bases. This chain's CDR3 is CASSFSRTGDSYEQYF. The DNA for the CDR3 is TGTGCCAGCAGCTTTTCTAGGACAGGGGACTCCTACGAGCAGTACTTC.

This clonotype was seen many times. This sequence joins TRBV28 and TRBJ2-7; D is uncertain. V lost 4 bases, J lost 3 bases, and 7 bases lay in between. Germline assignment: CDR1 MDHEN and CDR2 SYDVKM. This CDR3 spans 12 amino acids. The CDR3 loop reads CASSSPRYEQYF. The DNA for the CDR3 is TGTGCCAGCAGTTCCCCCCGCTACGAGCAGTACTTC.

Details on this clonotype: At one boundary the junction diverges from the germline segment, which might be a read error. This rearrangement joins TRBV12-3 or TRBV12-4 to TRBJ2-2, with TRBD1 matching 8 bases. The CDR3 loop spans 16 amino acids. The CDR3 loop reads CASNPGQGANTGQLFF. CDR3 nucleotide sequence: TGTGCCAGCAACCCCGGACAGGGCGCGAACACCGGGCAGCTGTTTTTT.

This clonotype was recorded many times. This rearrangement joins TRBV28 to TRBJ2-3; a possible D gene is TRBD1 (6 bases). V gave up 9 bases and J gave up 0 bases, with 13 bases separating them. The CDR3 is made up of 14 amino acids. CDR1 is MDHEN and CDR2 is SYDVKM in the germline V gene. The chain's CDR3 is CASLGTYSTDTQYF. The CDR3 bases are TGTGCCAGTCTCGGGACATATAGCACAGATACGCAGTATTTT.